One and the same sample provided the 31 T cell receptor beta chains below, sequenced in a study of blood T cell repertoires in COVID-19. Clones were sequenced by immunoSEQ multiplex PCR, and TCRdb holds only the in-frame ones, with some missing. The data show approximately 200,000 clones, with approximately 94% seen just once and roughly 0.7% held by the top ten. The sample taken for sequencing was peripheral blood. The receptors come from a man aged 25 to 45 with COVID-19, enrolled during active disease.

The rearrangement joins TRBV6-5 to TRBJ1-6; D might be TRBD1 (5 bases). CDR3 length equals 14 residues. Between the trimmed V and J ends, which lost 5 bases and 9 bases, there was a span of 14 bases. Per the germline V gene, CDR1 is MNHEY and CDR2 is SVGAGI. The CDR3 is CASSPRDLSSPLHF. CDR3 DNA sequence: TGTGCCAGCAGTCCAAGGGACTTGAGTTCACCCCTCCACTTT.

This clone was found once. The gene calls are TRBV7-9 and TRBJ1-6, with TRBD1 matching over 8 bases. V gave up 1 base and J gave up 8 bases; unmatched junction bases: 4. Germline CDR1 reads SEHNR; CDR2 reads FQNEAQ (reference sequence). This CDR3 has 15 amino acids. The CDR3 DNA sequence: TGTGCCAGCAGCTTAGGGACAGGGCGGGATTCACCCCTCCACTTT. It specifies CASSLGTGRDSPLHF.

The V and J genes are TRBV18 and TRBJ2-2, with D maybe TRBD1 (6 bases). The CDR3 has 17 residues. V was cut by 3 bases and J by 6 bases, with 20 bases left in between. Germline V gene lookup returns CDR1 KGHSH and CDR2 LQKENI. CDR3 loop: CASSPLGRQASSGELFF. The CDR3 nucleotides are TGTGCCAGCTCACCGTTAGGGAGACAGGCCTCCTCCGGGGAGCTGTTTTTT.

The rearrangement links TRBV6-5 to TRBJ2-2; D is perhaps TRBD1 (6 bases). CDR1 and CDR2 (germline): MNHEY, SVGAGI. Trimming shortened V by 7 bases and J by 0 bases, and 9 bases separated the two germline ends. CDR3 length equals 14 residues. CDR3 protein: CASTRTANTGELFF. CDR3 nucleotide sequence: TGTGCCAGCACCAGGACAGCGAACACCGGGGAGCTGTTTTTT.

The rearrangement uses TRBV2 and TRBJ1-1; D remains ambiguous. With 7 bases removed from V and 3 bases from J, the gap between germline ends came to 9 bases. CDR1 is SNHLY, CDR2 FYNNEI, per germline. CDR3 size: 12 residues. CDR3 DNA: TGTGCCAGCAAGAACCCGGACACTGAAGCTTTCTTT. This sequence encodes CASKNPDTEAFF.

The rearrangement uses TRBV11-2 and TRBJ2-3, with TRBD2 matching over 10 bases. V lost 5 bases and J lost 0; bases outside the gene matches: 5. CDR3 length equals 16 residues. Germline V CDR1 and CDR2: SGHAT, FQNNGV. The CDR3 region has the DNA TGTGCCAGCAGCGCCCAACTAGCGGGGAGCACAGATACGCAGTATTTT. Translated, it gives CASSAQLAGSTDTQYF. Filled out from reference TRBV11-2 and TRBJ2-3, the complete variable domain reads EAGVAQSPRYKIIEKRQSVAFWCNPISGHATLYWYQQILGQGPKLLIQFQNNGVVDDSQLPKDRFSAERLKGVDSTLKIQPAKLEDSAVYLCASSAQLAGSTDTQYFGPGTRLTVL.

The chain's CDR3 is CASSSTYRTDTQYF. CDR3 in DNA: TGTGCCAGCAGCTCGACATACCGCACAGATACGCAGTATTTT. The V and J genes are TRBV7-9 and TRBJ2-3; D is unresolved. CDR3 length: 14 residues. The germline V and J ends were trimmed by 4 bases and 1 base, with 9 bases remaining between them. Germline CDR1 reads SEHNR; CDR2 reads FQNEAQ (reference sequence).

Turning to this clone: Other DNA sequences in this sample translate to the same CDR3. The chain uses TRBV6-5 and TRBJ1-1; 11 bases are a match to TRBD1. This CDR3 region has 15 residues. CDR1 and CDR2 (germline): MNHEY, SVGAGI. Trimming cost V 0 bases and J 3 bases; bases outside gene matches: 0. The CDR3 reads CASSYSGQGDTEAFF. CDR3 bases: TGTGCCAGCAGTTACTCGGGACAGGGGGACACTGAAGCTTTCTTT.

The chain recombines TRBV18 with TRBJ1-5; D possibly corresponds to TRBD1 (5 bases). V lost 3 bases, J lost 4 bases, and 13 bases lay in between. From germline, CDR1 is KGHSH and CDR2 LQKENI. CDR3 length: 15 residues. The CDR3 loop is CASSPGHRTNQPQHF. As DNA, the CDR3 is TGTGCCAGCTCACCTGGCCACAGGACAAATCAGCCCCAGCATTTT.

The chain carries TRBV3-1 (or the pseudogene TRBV3-2) and TRBJ1-6; D ambiguous. The V gene lost 0 bases and the J gene lost 14 bases, with 17 bases spanning the gap. Germline CDR1 reads LGHDT; CDR2 reads YNNKEL (reference sequence). The CDR3 loop spans 15 amino acids. CDR3 region: CASSQDIMASFSLHF. The CDR3 DNA is TGTGCCAGCAGCCAAGACATCATGGCCTCTTTCTCCCTCCACTTT.

The V gene is TRBV5-1, the J gene TRBJ2-2; 10 nucleotides align to TRBD2. The CDR3 runs 15 residues. Trimming at V came to 4 bases and at J to 4 bases, leaving 4 bases not matched to a gene. Germline assignment: CDR1 SGHRS and CDR2 YFSETQ. The CDR3 DNA sequence: TGCGCCAGCAGCACCGGGACTAGCGCCACCGGGGAGCTGTTTTTT. It specifies CASSTGTSATGELFF. The entire variable domain, with the rest obtained from reference TRBV5-1 and TRBJ2-2, is as follows: KAGVTQTPRYLIKTRGQQVTLSCSPISGHRSVSWYQQTPGQGLQFLFEYFSETQRNKGNFPGRFSGRQFSNSRSEMNVSTLELGDSALYLCASSTGTSATGELFFGEGSRLTVL.

The chain recombines TRBV6-5 with TRBJ2-5; TRBD1 might be the D (6 bases). Germline CDR1 reads MNHEY; CDR2 reads SVGAGI. This CDR3 region has 15 residues. V was cut by 5 bases and J by 1 base, with 14 bases left in between. CDR3 loop: CASSRGGRLQETQYF. The CDR3 region has the DNA TGTGCCAGCAGTCGAGGGGGACGGCTCCAAGAGACCCAGTACTTC.

For this clone: Being one base from a much bigger clone, this may be a read error. The V call is TRBV9, the J call TRBJ1-5, with a possible D match to TRBD1 (5 bases). The CDR3 extends over 14 amino acids. Germline CDR1 reads SGDLS; CDR2 reads YYNGEE. The CDR3 nucleotides read TGTGCCAACAGCGCGACAGATAGCAATCAGCCCCAGCATTTT. Protein: CANSATDSNQPQHF.

The CDR3 sequence is CASSPSGPGSNQPQHF. The CDR3 bases are TGTGCCAGCAGCCCCTCGGGCCCGGGGAGCAATCAGCCCCAGCATTTT. V gene TRBV7-9 combines with J gene TRBJ1-5; D is uncertain. The CDR3 totals 16 residues. V was shortened by 5 bases and J by 1 base, with 15 bases between the two germline ends. The germline gives CDR1 SEHNR, CDR2 FQNEAQ (reference sequence).

In its sample, this clone was seen once. The chain combines TRBV19 with TRBJ1-6; 8 nucleotides line up with TRBD1. CDR3 size: 14 residues. In germline, CDR1 is LNHDA, CDR2 SQIVND (reference sequence). Losses at the gene ends were 7 bases for V and 7 bases for J; bases not matched to a gene: 6. The chain's CDR3 is CASTPTGENSPLHF. CDR3 sequence (DNA): TGTGCCAGTACCCCGACAGGGGAAAATTCACCCCTCCACTTT. Variable domain in full (rest from reference TRBV19 and TRBJ1-6): DGGITQSPKYLFRKEGQNVTLSCEQNLNHDAMYWYRQDPGQGLRLIYYSQIVNDFQKGDIAEGYSVSREKKESFPLTVTSAQKNPTAFYLCASTPTGENSPLHFGNGTRLTVT.

The chain recombines TRBV19 with TRBJ2-2, with 12 bases lining up with TRBD2. After removal of 5 bases from V and 3 bases from J, the junction contained 7 bases not matched to a gene. The CDR3 totals 17 residues. The V gene's germline CDR1 is LNHDA and CDR2 SQIVND (reference sequence). CDR3 residues: CASSRTSGGFYTGELFF. CDR3 nucleotides: TGTGCCAGTAGTCGAACTAGCGGGGGGTTCTACACCGGGGAGCTGTTTTTT. Filled out from reference TRBV19 and TRBJ2-2, the complete variable domain reads DGGITQSPKYLFRKEGQNVTLSCEQNLNHDAMYWYRQDPGQGLRLIYYSQIVNDFQKGDIAEGYSVSREKKESFPLTVTSAQKNPTAFYLCASSRTSGGFYTGELFFGEGSRLTVL.

This rearrangement joins TRBV4-2 to TRBJ2-7, with D perhaps matching TRBD1 (5 bases). The V gene lost 2 bases and the J gene lost 5 bases, with 13 bases spanning the gap. The germline V gene has CDR1 LGHNA and CDR2 YNFKEQ. The CDR3 contains 14 residues. The chain's CDR3 is CASSQQGVSHEQYF. The CDR3 nucleotides read TGTGCCAGCAGCCAACAGGGCGTAAGCCACGAGCAGTACTTC.

The rearrangement uses TRBV19 and TRBJ1-2; TRBD1 might be the D (6 bases). The germline gives CDR1 LNHDA, CDR2 SQIVND (reference sequence). V was cut by 3 bases and J by 7 bases, with 18 bases left in between. The CDR3 sequence is 15 residues long. The DNA for the CDR3 is TGTGCCAGTAGTATTGGGCAGGGGCCCTATACTGGCTACACCTTC. Translated: CASSIGQGPYTGYTF.

The chain links TRBV7-9 to TRBJ1-1; perhaps TRBD1 as D (5 bases). The V gene lost 2 bases and the J gene lost 4 bases, with 14 bases spanning the gap. The CDR3 sequence is 15 residues long. Germline lookup yields CDR1 SEHNR and CDR2 FQNEAQ (reference sequence). Here the CDR3 DNA reads TGTGCCAGCAGCTTAAGTCGGGGGTTTAGCACTGAAGCTTTCTTT. Its protein product is CASSLSRGFSTEAFF.

The chain has TRBV19 and TRBJ2-6; TRBD1 agrees at 10 bases. The CDR3 totals 18 residues. The germline gives CDR1 LNHDA, CDR2 SQIVND (reference sequence). Trimming at V came to 2 bases and at J to 2 bases, leaving 6 bases not matched to a gene. The CDR3 loop reads CASSINGQGGPGANVLTF. The CDR3 DNA sequence: TGTGCCAGTAGTATAAACGGACAGGGGGGTCCTGGGGCCAACGTCCTGACTTTC.

The chain recombines TRBV12-3 or TRBV12-4 with TRBJ2-1; no definite D call. This CDR3 region has 13 residues. V lost 4 bases to trimming and J lost 5 bases, with 9 bases between them. CDR3 sequence: CASSSLSNNEQFF. CDR3 sequence (DNA): TGTGCCAGCAGTTCCCTCTCTAACAATGAGCAGTTCTTC.

The chain is built from TRBV6-5 and TRBJ1-6; TRBD1 agrees at 7 bases. The V gene end was trimmed by 6 bases and the J gene end by 7 bases; junction bases not matched to a gene: 9. This CDR3 region has 15 residues. The germline gives CDR1 MNHEY, CDR2 SVGAGI. The CDR3 is CASRHTTGVNSPLHF. CDR3 DNA: TGTGCCAGCAGACACACAACAGGGGTAAATTCACCCCTCCACTTT.

The chain is built from TRBV29-1 and TRBJ1-4, with D tentatively TRBD1 (6 bases). Between the trimmed V and J ends, which lost 0 bases and 12 bases, there was a span of 11 bases. CDR1 is SQVTM and CDR2 is ANQGSEA in the germline V gene. This CDR3 spans 12 amino acids. This CDR3 reads CSVEETGRELFF. The CDR3 coding sequence is TGCAGCGTTGAAGAAACAGGGAGGGAACTGTTTTTT.

V and J are TRBV9 and TRBJ1-1; TRBD1 matches 7 bases. J lost 3 bases, V lost 4 bases, and 6 bases had no gene match. The CDR3 runs to 14 residues. Germline assignment: CDR1 SGDLS and CDR2 YYNGEE. CDR3 region: CASSKTTGYTEAFF. The CDR3 coding sequence is TGTGCCAGCAGCAAAACGACAGGGTACACTGAAGCTTTCTTT.

This chain connects TRBV20-1 to TRBJ2-7, with 10 bases that match TRBD2. In germline, CDR1 is DFQATT, CDR2 SNEGSKA (reference sequence). The J segment lost 3 bases and the V segment lost 3 bases, leaving 11 bases of the junction unmatched. The CDR3 is made up of 16 amino acids. CDR3 sequence reads: CSASPLGLADLYEQYF. The CDR3 bases are TGCAGTGCTAGTCCCCTTGGACTAGCGGACCTCTACGAGCAGTACTTC.

The chain couples TRBV28 to TRBJ1-2; D is possibly TRBD1 (6 bases). The germline V gene has CDR1 MDHEN and CDR2 SYDVKM. The CDR3 has 13 residues. The V and J ends lost 4 bases and 2 bases respectively, with 8 bases between them. CDR3 coding DNA: TGTGCCAGCAGTTATCAGGGGAACTATGGCTACACCTTC. Amino acid sequence: CASSYQGNYGYTF.

The genes are TRBV27 and TRBJ2-2; unclear D gene. There are 17 residues in the CDR3. Germline CDR1 reads MNHEY; CDR2 reads SMNVEV (reference sequence). Between the trimmed V and J ends, which lost 2 bases and 0 bases, there was a span of 13 bases. This CDR3 reads CASSLMAPPSNTGELFF. CDR3 DNA sequence: TGTGCCAGCAGTTTAATGGCACCACCTTCGAACACCGGGGAGCTGTTTTTT.

The V and J genes are TRBV5-1 and TRBJ2-7; 10 nucleotides match TRBD2. Trimming removed 3 bases from V and 0 bases from J; junction bases left unmatched: 12. This CDR3 is 18 amino acids long. Germline CDR1 reads SGHRS; CDR2 reads YFSETQ. The DNA of the CDR3 is TGCGCCAGCAGCTCCGGAGGGGGACTAGCGCTGAGCTCCTACGAGCAGTACTTC. Its translation: CASSSGGGLALSSYEQYF.

V gene TRBV2 combines with J gene TRBJ2-3, with TRBD2 matching 13 bases. Germline V lookup: CDR1 SNHLY, CDR2 FYNNEI. This CDR3 is 17 amino acids long. Unmatched junction bases numbered 10, after V lost 4 bases and J lost 6 bases. CDR3 sequence: CASSAILAGGPKDTQYF. CDR3 sequence (DNA): TGTGCCAGCAGTGCGATACTAGCGGGGGGGCCTAAGGATACGCAGTATTTT.

The chain joins TRBV29-1 to TRBJ1-2; 8 nucleotides line up with TRBD1. With V trimmed by 3 bases and J by 8 bases, 8 bases remained unmatched. CDR3 length: 13 residues. In germline, CDR1 is SQVTM, CDR2 ANQGSEA. The CDR3 region has the DNA TGCAGCGTTGACCCCAACAGGGGGGGCGGCTACACCTTC. Encoded protein: CSVDPNRGGGYTF.

This chain connects TRBV5-1 to TRBJ1-6, with D possibly matching TRBD1 (6 bases). Trimming removed 0 bases at V and 7 bases at J, with 11 bases between. The CDR3 contains 15 residues. Germline V gene data show CDR1 as SGHRS and CDR2 as YFSETQ. CDR3 nucleotide sequence: TGCGCCAGCAGCTTGGGGGGGCTCGGCAATTCACCCCTCCACTTT. It encodes CASSLGGLGNSPLHF.